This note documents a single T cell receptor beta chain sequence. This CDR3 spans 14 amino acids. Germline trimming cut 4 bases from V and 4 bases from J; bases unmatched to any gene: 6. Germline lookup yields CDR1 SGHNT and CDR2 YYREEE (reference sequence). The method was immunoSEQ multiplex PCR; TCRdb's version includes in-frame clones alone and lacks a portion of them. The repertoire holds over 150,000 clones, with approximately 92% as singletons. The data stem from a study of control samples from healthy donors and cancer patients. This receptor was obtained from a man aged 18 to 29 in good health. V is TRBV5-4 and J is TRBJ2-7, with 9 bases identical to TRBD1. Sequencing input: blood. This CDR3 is CASSSRDRVYEQYF. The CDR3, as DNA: TGTGCCAGCAGCAGCCGGGACAGGGTGTACGAGCAGTACTTC.